This TCR beta chain was identified in a study of shared clonotypes between healthy human individuals. Trimming left V 3 bases short and J 0 bases short, with 20 bases between. The CDR3 extends over 18 amino acids. Germline V gene sequence: CDR1 LNHNV, CDR2 YYDKDF (reference sequence). Adults of Caucasian background living in Nashville, Tennessee made up all donors. Study-level findings and limits: In contrast to clonotypes shared by all four donors, non-shared clonotypes had lower generation probabilities. Naive subsets generally exceeded memory subsets in estimated richness.

About this clone: Its specificity is unknown.

Assay runs were performed at deep level. Measured with immunoSEQ multiplex PCR; TCRdb has only the in-frame clones, and not every one. The table has more than 550,000 clones, 90% seen once. The origin of this receptor is a man aged 18 to 29 in good health. Some clones in this sample may be carry-over from other donors' samples. The sample consisted of memory CD8+ T cells from PBMCs. Described subset: CD45RO+ cells pooled with CCR7-negative TemRA cells. The chain combines TRBV15 with TRBJ1-1; D is possibly TRBD1 (5 bases). The CDR3 here is CATSSLGAGDLMNTEAFF. DNA for the CDR3: TGTGCCACCAGCAGCCTCGGGGCAGGAGACCTTATGAACACTGAAGCTTTCTTT.